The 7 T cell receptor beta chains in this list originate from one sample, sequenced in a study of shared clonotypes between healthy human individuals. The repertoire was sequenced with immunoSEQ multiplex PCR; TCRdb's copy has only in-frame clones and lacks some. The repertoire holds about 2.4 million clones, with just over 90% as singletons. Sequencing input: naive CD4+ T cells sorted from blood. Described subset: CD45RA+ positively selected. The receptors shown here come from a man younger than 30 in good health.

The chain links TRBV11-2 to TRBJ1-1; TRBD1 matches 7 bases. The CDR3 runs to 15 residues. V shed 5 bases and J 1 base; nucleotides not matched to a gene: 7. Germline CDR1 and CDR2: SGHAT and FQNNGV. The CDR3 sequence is CASSPRGGPNTEAFF. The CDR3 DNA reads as TGTGCCAGCAGCCCCCGAGGGGGCCCGAACACTGAAGCTTTCTTT. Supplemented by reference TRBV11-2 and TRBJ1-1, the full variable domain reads EAGVAQSPRYKIIEKRQSVAFWCNPISGHATLYWYQQILGQGPKLLIQFQNNGVVDDSQLPKDRFSAERLKGVDSTLKIQPAKLEDSAVYLCASSPRGGPNTEAFFGQGTRLTVV.

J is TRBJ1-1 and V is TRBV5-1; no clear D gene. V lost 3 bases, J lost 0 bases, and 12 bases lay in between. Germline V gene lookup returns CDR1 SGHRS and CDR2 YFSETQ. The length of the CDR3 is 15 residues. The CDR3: CASSSKGTVNTEAFF. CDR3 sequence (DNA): TGCGCCAGCAGCTCTAAGGGTACGGTGAACACTGAAGCTTTCTTT.

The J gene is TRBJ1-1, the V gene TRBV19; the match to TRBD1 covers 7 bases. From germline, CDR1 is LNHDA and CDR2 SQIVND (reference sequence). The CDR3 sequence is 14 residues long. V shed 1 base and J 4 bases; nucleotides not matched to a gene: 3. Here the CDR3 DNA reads TGTGCCAGTAGTATAGGGGCAGGGGGCACTGAAGCTTTCTTT. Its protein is CASSIGAGGTEAFF.

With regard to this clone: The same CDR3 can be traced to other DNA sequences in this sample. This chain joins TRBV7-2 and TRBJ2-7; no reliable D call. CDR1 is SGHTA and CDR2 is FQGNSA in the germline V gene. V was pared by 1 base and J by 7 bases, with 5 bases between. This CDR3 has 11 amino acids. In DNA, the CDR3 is TGTGCCAGCAGCTTAGTGGGGGAGCAGTACTTC. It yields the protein CASSLVGEQYF.

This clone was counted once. CDR3 region: CATSIRTAGNLGGNTIYF. CDR3 sequence (DNA): TGTGCCACCAGCATAAGGACCGCAGGGAACTTAGGGGGAAACACCATATATTTT. This chain links TRBV15 with TRBJ1-3, with TRBD1 as a possible D gene (5 bases). This CDR3 is 18 amino acids long. Germline lookup yields CDR1 LNHNV and CDR2 YYDKDF (reference sequence). Deletions cut 4 bases from V and 4 bases from J, with 23 bases between.

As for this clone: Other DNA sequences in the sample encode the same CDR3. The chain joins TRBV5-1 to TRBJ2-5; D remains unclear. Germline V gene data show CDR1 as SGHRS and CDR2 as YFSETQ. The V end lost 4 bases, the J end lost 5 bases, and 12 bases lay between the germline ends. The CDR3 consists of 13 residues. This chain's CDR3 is CASSPGPRETQYF. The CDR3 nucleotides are TGCGCCAGCAGCCCTGGTCCGCGGGAGACCCAGTACTTC.

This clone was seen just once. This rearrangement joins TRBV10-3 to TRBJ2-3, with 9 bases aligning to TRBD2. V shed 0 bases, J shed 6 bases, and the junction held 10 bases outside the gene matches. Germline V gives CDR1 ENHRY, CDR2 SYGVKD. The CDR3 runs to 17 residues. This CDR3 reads CAISESVLREGRDTQYF. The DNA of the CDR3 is TGTGCCATCAGTGAGTCTGTTCTGCGGGAGGGCCGCGATACGCAGTATTTT.